These 29 T cell receptor beta chains originate from one sample sequenced in a study of T cell responses to AZD1222 COVID-19 vaccine. The table came from immunoSEQ multiplex PCR; TCRdb's copy has only in-frame clones and leaves some out. Seen here are 150,000 or so clones, 90% observed once, and the top ten hold about 7.1%. Sequences were derived from peripheral blood, sampled on day 0 of AZD1222 vaccination. Every receptor here comes from an adult in good health.

DNA for the CDR3: TGTGCCAGCAGTTACTCCGGACGGTTGGGCTACACCTTC. Protein: CASSYSGRLGYTF. The chain has TRBV6-5 and TRBJ1-2; unclear D gene. The V gene's germline CDR1 is MNHEY and CDR2 SVGAGI. This CDR3 contains 13 residues. The V end was cut by 0 bases, the J end by 8 bases, with 10 bases between.

The rearrangement uses TRBV6-5 and TRBJ2-7; D perhaps matches TRBD2 (7 bases). Germline CDR1 reads MNHEY; CDR2 reads SVGAGI. Trimming left V 10 bases short and J 2 bases short, with 18 bases between. The CDR3 contains 14 residues. CDR3 sequence reads: CATTGGGGTYEQYF. CDR3 nucleotide sequence: TGTGCCACCACGGGGGGCGGGGGTACCTACGAGCAGTACTTC.

The chain carries TRBV9 and TRBJ2-2, with 8 bases that match TRBD2. Germline CDR1 is SGDLS and CDR2 is YYNGEE. This CDR3 spans 15 amino acids. Germline trimming cut 4 bases from V and 1 base from J; bases unmatched to any gene: 3. This CDR3 is CASSPSGGNTGELFF. In DNA form, the CDR3 reads TGTGCCAGCAGCCCCAGCGGGGGGAACACCGGGGAGCTGTTTTTT.

J is TRBJ1-5 and V is TRBV4-3; no clear D. The ends were cut back, 0 bases at V and 5 bases at J, with 11 bases in the middle. From germline, CDR1 is LGHNA and CDR2 YSLEER. This CDR3 spans 15 amino acids. Here the CDR3 reads CASSQEAVEDQPQHF. In DNA, the CDR3 is TGCGCCAGCAGCCAAGAGGCTGTTGAGGATCAGCCCCAGCATTTT.

The genes are TRBV5-1 and TRBJ2-7; no clear D. CDR3 length: 14 residues. Trimming shortened V by 0 bases and J by 3 bases, and 10 bases separated the two germline ends. Germline lookup yields CDR1 SGHRS and CDR2 YFSETQ. CDR3 region: CASSLVTQDYEQYF. CDR3 in DNA: TGCGCCAGCAGCTTGGTTACTCAGGACTACGAGCAGTACTTC.

This chain connects TRBV24-1 to TRBJ2-5; the D is unclear. V was cut by 2 bases and J by 3 bases, with 9 bases left in between. The germline CDR1 and CDR2 sequences are KGHDR and SFDVKD. This CDR3 has 14 amino acids. This CDR3 is CATSDSDVEETQYF. Here the CDR3 DNA reads TGTGCCACCAGTGATTCGGACGTGGAAGAGACCCAGTACTTC.

This chain links TRBV2 with TRBJ1-4; D ambiguous. CDR3 length equals 12 residues. Germline loops: CDR1 SNHLY, CDR2 FYNNEI. The ends were cut back, 3 bases at V and 4 bases at J, with 3 bases in the middle. The CDR3 loop is CASSEGNEKLFF. Here the CDR3 DNA reads TGTGCCAGCAGTGAGGGTAATGAAAAACTGTTTTTT.

V usage is TRBV7-2 and J usage is TRBJ2-7, with 16 bases aligning to TRBD2. This CDR3 is 17 amino acids long. Germline V gene data show CDR1 as SGHTA and CDR2 as FQGNSA. After removal of 2 bases from V and 7 bases from J, the junction contained 8 bases not matched to a gene. The CDR3: CASSLHSKGLAGGEQYF. The CDR3 DNA follows: TGTGCCAGCAGCTTACACTCCAAGGGACTAGCGGGGGGGGAGCAGTACTTC.

V is TRBV21-1 and J is TRBJ1-5; TRBD1 is the table's D call, not checked against the DNA. TRBV21-1 is a pseudogene locus. The CDR3 consists of 19 residues. CDR3 protein: CASSKAGQGKGSCNQPQHF. In DNA form, the CDR3 reads TGTGCCAGCAGCAAAGCCGGGCAGGGAAAGGGTTCTTGCAATCAGCCCCAGCATTTT.

J is TRBJ1-1 and V is TRBV27; TRBD1 matches 8 bases. The CDR3 contains 13 residues. Germline assignment: CDR1 MNHEY and CDR2 SMNVEV (reference sequence). J was trimmed by 4 bases and V by 5 bases; bases with no gene match: 3. The CDR3 sequence: CASSATGGTEAFF. CDR3 bases: TGTGCCAGCAGTGCCACAGGGGGCACTGAAGCTTTCTTT.

The V gene is TRBV2, the J gene TRBJ1-5; a possible D gene is TRBD1 (5 bases). The CDR3 is 13 residues long. Germline V gives CDR1 SNHLY, CDR2 FYNNEI. With 8 bases removed from V and 5 bases from J, the gap between germline ends came to 13 bases. The CDR3 spells CASRPGVDQPQHF. The CDR3, as DNA: TGTGCCAGCCGCCCGGGGGTGGATCAGCCCCAGCATTTT.

CDR3 nucleotide sequence: TGTGCCAGCAGTTACCCGGGGGCAGCGGCTTCACCCCTCCACTTT. Protein: CASSYPGAAASPLHF. The chain joins TRBV6-2 or TRBV6-3 to TRBJ1-6, with D perhaps matching TRBD1 (6 bases). This CDR3 contains 15 residues. The germline V gene has CDR1 MNHEY and CDR2 SVGEGT. V lost 2 bases, J lost 9 bases, and 14 bases lay in between.

V and J are TRBV6-2 or TRBV6-3 and TRBJ1-1, with D maybe TRBD1 (6 bases). With 5 bases removed from V and 11 bases from J, the gap between germline ends came to 15 bases. This CDR3 comprises 12 residues. Looked up from germline, CDR1 is MNHEY and CDR2 is SVGEGT. Here the CDR3 reads CASSDRVQGAFF. The CDR3, as DNA: TGTGCCAGCAGTGACCGGGTGCAGGGGGCTTTCTTT.

A single count supports this clone. The rearrangement joins TRBV24-1 to TRBJ2-7; 9 bases fit TRBD1. The CDR3 consists of 12 residues. The V and J ends lost 9 bases and 9 bases, in that order; junction bases with no gene match: 8. CDR1 and CDR2 (germline): KGHDR, SFDVKD. The CDR3 is CATRDRAQAQYF. CDR3 nucleotide sequence: TGTGCCACCCGGGACAGGGCCCAGGCGCAGTACTTC.

The CDR3: CASSLNRGGRNEQYF. The CDR3 region has the DNA TGTGCCAGCAGCTTAAACAGGGGCGGTAGGAACGAGCAGTACTTC. The gene calls are TRBV7-8 and TRBJ2-7; 7 bases match TRBD1. Trimming cost V 2 bases and J 5 bases; bases outside gene matches: 9. The CDR3 extends over 15 amino acids. Germline V lookup: CDR1 SGHVS, CDR2 FQNEAQ.

The chain recombines TRBV28 with TRBJ1-2, with 7 nucleotides matching TRBD1. Trimming removed 6 bases from V and 5 bases from J; junction bases left unmatched: 12. Germline V CDR1 and CDR2: MDHEN, SYDVKM. The CDR3 runs 15 residues. CDR3 residues: CASSTHAGGGYGYTF. As DNA, the CDR3 is TGTGCCAGCAGCACCCACGCAGGGGGTGGGTATGGCTACACCTTC.

This chain links TRBV18 with TRBJ1-1; TRBD1 matches 7 bases. Per germline, CDR1 KGHSH and CDR2 LQKENI. J was trimmed by 2 bases and V by 0 bases; bases with no gene match: 6. The length of the CDR3 is 16 residues. CDR3 DNA sequence: TGTGCCAGCTCACCACCCCAGGGAGGGGGCAACACTGAAGCTTTCTTT. As protein: CASSPPQGGGNTEAFF.

The V call is TRBV20-1, the J call TRBJ1-6; D unclear. There are 14 residues in the CDR3. Per the germline V gene, CDR1 is DFQATT and CDR2 is SNEGSKA (reference sequence). Trimming removed 3 bases from V and 6 bases from J, with 12 bases in between. The DNA for the CDR3 is TGCAGTGCTAGTGCCGAAGTCGGTAATTCACCCCTCCACTTT. Protein product: CSASAEVGNSPLHF.

This chain joins TRBV11-2 and TRBJ1-2; 9 bases are a match to TRBD1. The germline gives CDR1 SGHAT, CDR2 FQNNGV. The CDR3 runs 14 residues. With 5 bases clipped from V and 5 bases from J, the junction kept 6 bases outside the gene matches. CDR3 sequence: CASSPSGTGYGYTF. The DNA of the CDR3 is TGTGCCAGCAGCCCTTCCGGGACAGGGTATGGCTACACCTTC.

The rearrangement joins TRBV2 to TRBJ1-3, with D tentatively TRBD1 (6 bases). Trimming stripped 4 bases from V and 9 bases from J, with 16 bases between. The germline V gene encodes CDR1 SNHLY and CDR2 FYNNEI. The CDR3 loop spans 14 amino acids. The CDR3 protein is CASSGQAGAGTIYF. The CDR3 DNA reads TGTGCCAGCAGTGGACAGGCCGGGGCTGGCACCATATATTTT. The complete variable domain, with remaining parts taken from reference TRBV2 and TRBJ1-3, reads EPEVTQTPSHQVTQMGQEVILRCVPISNHLYFYWYRQILGQKVEFLVSFYNNEISEKSEIFDDQFSVERPDGSNFTLKIRSTKLEDSAMYFCASSGQAGAGTIYFGEGSWLTVV.

The chain is built from TRBV19 and TRBJ1-2; D is uncertain. This CDR3 is built from 13 residues. Trimming cost V 7 bases and J 6 bases, with 15 bases left between them. The germline CDR1 and CDR2 sequences are LNHDA and SQIVND (reference sequence). CDR3 in DNA: TGTGCCAGTACCACCAATTTGGCCCATGGCTACACCTTC. Translation gives CASTTNLAHGYTF.

This clone was counted once. The CDR3 bases are TGTGCCAGCAGCGCGACACTGAGCTCCTATAATTCACCCCTCCACTTT. Its protein product is CASSATLSSYNSPLHF. The V call is TRBV9, the J call TRBJ1-6; D is ambiguous. CDR3 length: 16 residues. From germline, CDR1 is SGDLS and CDR2 YYNGEE. V shed 3 bases and J shed 0 bases, with 10 bases lying between them.

This clone has just one count. The genes are TRBV5-1 and TRBJ2-2, with 10 nucleotides matching TRBD1. The ends lost 4 bases at V and 6 bases at J; junction bases unmatched: 9. Germline-derived CDR1 and CDR2 are SGHRS and YFSETQ. This CDR3 has 16 amino acids. The CDR3 here is CASSPVTGGIAGELFF. The CDR3 nucleotides are TGCGCCAGCAGCCCCGTGACAGGGGGCATAGCCGGGGAGCTGTTTTTT.

This chain uses TRBV19 with TRBJ2-1; D unresolved. Germline V gene sequence: CDR1 LNHDA, CDR2 SQIVND (reference sequence). Trimming pared 5 bases from V and 3 bases from J, leaving 5 bases between. This CDR3 contains 12 residues. The CDR3 coding sequence is TGTGCCAGTAGTTATAACTACAATGAGCAGTTCTTC. Its protein is CASSYNYNEQFF.

This clone was detected only once. The chain carries TRBV6-4 and TRBJ2-7; the match to TRBD2 covers 11 bases. V was clipped by 5 bases and J by 5 bases; unmatched bases: 5. CDR1 MRHNA and CDR2 SNTAGT come from the germline V gene. The CDR3 spans 14 residues. The CDR3 protein is CASSSTSGGNEQYF. CDR3 sequence (DNA): TGTGCCAGCAGTTCAACTAGCGGGGGCAACGAGCAGTACTTC.

This chain links TRBV2 with TRBJ2-7, with D tentatively TRBD1 (6 bases). The CDR3 loop spans 12 amino acids. V dropped 7 bases and J dropped 2 bases, with 9 bases sitting between them. Germline CDR1 is SNHLY and CDR2 is FYNNEI. The DNA for the CDR3 is TGTGCCAGCATACAGGGCGCCTACGAGCAGTACTTC. This translates into CASIQGAYEQYF.

The V call is TRBV9, the J call TRBJ1-2; no reliable D call. V gave up 0 bases and J gave up 5 bases, with 14 bases separating them. The CDR3 consists of 15 residues. Germline CDR1 and CDR2: SGDLS and YYNGEE. The DNA of the CDR3 is TGTGCCAGCAGCGTAGATTCGCTGACGACTTATGGCTACACCTTC. Translation gives CASSVDSLTTYGYTF.

The CDR3 nucleotides read TGTGCCAGCAGCTTTAGGGGAGGAATGAACACTGAAGCTTTCTTT. Translating it yields CASSFRGGMNTEAFF. The chain combines TRBV11-2 with TRBJ1-1; the D gene is possibly TRBD1 (5 bases). The CDR3 runs 15 residues. Germline V CDR1 and CDR2: SGHAT, FQNNGV. V was pared by 3 bases and J by 0 bases, with 11 bases between.

The chain carries TRBV3-1 (or the pseudogene TRBV3-2) and TRBJ2-3; no clear D gene. V lost 5 bases and J 4 bases, leaving 13 bases between the germline ends. Germline V gene lookup returns CDR1 LGHDT and CDR2 YNNKEL (reference sequence). The CDR3 covers 14 residues. This CDR3 reads CASSYPSWADTQYF. As DNA, the CDR3 is TGTGCCAGCAGCTACCCCTCGTGGGCAGATACGCAGTATTTT.